These 22 T cell receptor beta chains were sequenced from one sample in a study of T cell responses to AZD1222 COVID-19 vaccine. Assay used: immunoSEQ multiplex PCR; TCRdb lists only in-frame clones, some missing. Here the sample spans 100,000 to 150,000 clones, 85% being singletons. Sequenced here: peripheral blood, sampled 28 days after the second AZD1222 dose. The receptors here all came from an adult who received the AZD1222 COVID-19 vaccine.

CDR3 coding DNA: TGTGCCAGCAGCTTAGCCGGGCCACAGAACACTGAAGCTTTCTTT. The encoded protein is CASSLAGPQNTEAFF. V gene TRBV11-3 combines with J gene TRBJ1-1; D unresolved. The CDR3 totals 15 residues. Deletions cut 1 base from V and 1 base from J, with 10 bases between. Germline V gene data show CDR1 as SGHNT and CDR2 as YENEEA.

The chain links TRBV6-5 to TRBJ2-7; 7 bases line up with TRBD2. The CDR3 contains 12 residues. V was pared by 6 bases and J by 2 bases, with 1 base of the junction left unmatched. Germline V gene lookup returns CDR1 MNHEY and CDR2 SVGAGI. CDR3 coding DNA: TGTGCCAGCAGGCGGGGGACCTACGAGCAGTACTTC. Its translation is CASRRGTYEQYF.

The V call is TRBV7-8, the J call TRBJ2-2; D unclear. This CDR3 region has 14 residues. Per the germline V gene, CDR1 is SGHVS and CDR2 is FQNEAQ. The ends were cut back, 4 bases at V and 3 bases at J, with 9 bases in the middle. The CDR3 DNA sequence: TGTGCCAGCAGCTACGGACCGTACACCGGGGAGCTGTTTTTT. Protein: CASSYGPYTGELFF. Complete variable domain (other parts from reference TRBV7-8 and TRBJ2-2): GAGVSQSPRYKVAKRGQDVALRCDPISGHVSLFWYQQALGQGPEFLTYFQNEAQLDKSGLPSDRFFAERPEGSVSTLKIQRTQQEDSAVYLCASSYGPYTGELFFGEGSRLTVL.

The rearrangement links TRBV12-3 or TRBV12-4 to TRBJ1-2; D call uncertain. There are 13 residues in the CDR3. Trimming pared 5 bases from V and 2 bases from J, leaving 9 bases between. CDR3 nucleotide sequence: TGTGCCAGCAGTCTAGACACAAACTATGGCTACACCTTC. This gives the protein CASSLDTNYGYTF.

The rearrangement uses TRBV2 and TRBJ1-1, with a possible D match to TRBD1 (5 bases). The CDR3 loop spans 14 amino acids. CDR1 SNHLY and CDR2 FYNNEI come from the germline V gene. The V and J ends lost 3 bases and 10 bases respectively, with 18 bases between them. DNA of the CDR3: TGTGCCAGCAGTGACGGTTTGGGGGATCACGTAGCTTTCTTT. Amino acid sequence: CASSDGLGDHVAFF.

This chain connects TRBV30 to TRBJ2-7, with 9 bases identical to TRBD2. CDR3 size: 14 residues. The germline CDR1 and CDR2 sequences are GTSNPN and SVGIG (reference sequence). J was trimmed by 4 bases and V by 0 bases; bases with no gene match: 4. The CDR3: CAWSVTAGGYEQYF. The CDR3 DNA follows: TGTGCCTGGAGTGTCACCGCGGGGGGGTACGAGCAGTACTTC.

The chain links TRBV28 to TRBJ1-1, with D perhaps TRBD1 (6 bases). Trimming cost V 7 bases and J 2 bases, with 14 bases left between them. Germline V gene lookup returns CDR1 MDHEN and CDR2 SYDVKM. The CDR3 spans 14 residues. CDR3: CASIQMGGNTEAFF. CDR3 DNA: TGTGCCAGCATCCAAATGGGGGGCAACACTGAAGCTTTCTTT.

The table lists this clone with a count of one. The chain combines TRBV6-6 with TRBJ1-2; a possible D gene is TRBD1 (6 bases). V lost 7 bases and J lost 3, with 12 bases in between. Germline lookup yields CDR1 MNHNY and CDR2 SVGAGI (reference sequence). CDR3 length: 13 residues. In DNA, the CDR3 is TGTGCCAGCACTGACTGGGGGCACTATGGCTACACCTTC. Encoded protein: CASTDWGHYGYTF.

This clone was picked up a small number of times. The V and J genes are TRBV30 and TRBJ2-7; 10 nucleotides agree with TRBD2. Trimming at V came to 8 bases and at J to 5 bases, leaving 9 bases not matched to a gene. Germline CDR1 GTSNPN, CDR2 SVGIG (reference sequence). The CDR3 runs 13 residues. Here the CDR3 DNA reads TGTGCCCGAAGACTAGCGGGTGGTAACGAGCAGTACTTC. This gives the protein CARRLAGGNEQYF.

The count of this clone is one. V and J are TRBV28 and TRBJ1-2, with TRBD1 matching 10 bases. The CDR3 spans 17 residues. Per germline, CDR1 MDHEN and CDR2 SYDVKM. After removal of 2 bases from V and 2 bases from J, the junction contained 8 bases not matched to a gene. CDR3 DNA sequence: TGTGCCAGCAGTTTAGGGACAGGGGACCCGCTAAACTATGGCTACACCTTC. This sequence encodes CASSLGTGDPLNYGYTF.

V usage is TRBV5-1 and J usage is TRBJ1-4; D is perhaps TRBD1 (5 bases). CDR1 SGHRS and CDR2 YFSETQ come from the germline V gene. The CDR3 sequence is 13 residues long. V lost 4 bases, J lost 8 bases, and 12 bases lay in between. In DNA, the CDR3 is TGCGCCAGCAGCATCGGACATGGGGAAAAACTGTTTTTT. Protein sequence: CASSIGHGEKLFF. Supplemented by reference TRBV5-1 and TRBJ1-4, the full variable domain reads KAGVTQTPRYLIKTRGQQVTLSCSPISGHRSVSWYQQTPGQGLQFLFEYFSETQRNKGNFPGRFSGRQFSNSRSEMNVSTLELGDSALYLCASSIGHGEKLFFGSGTQLSVL.

The J gene is TRBJ1-4, the V gene TRBV4-2; 9 bases are a match to TRBD1. V lost 1 base and J lost 7; bases outside the gene matches: 10. This CDR3 contains 17 residues. Germline CDR1 LGHNA, CDR2 YNFKEQ. This CDR3 reads CASSQVIKQGAVEKLFF. CDR3 nucleotide sequence: TGTGCCAGCAGCCAAGTTATAAAACAGGGGGCGGTTGAAAAACTGTTTTTT.

This sequence joins TRBV27 and TRBJ2-5, with a weak D call TRBD2 (5 bases). With 5 bases removed from V and 5 bases from J, the gap between germline ends came to 9 bases. CDR3 length: 12 residues. The germline CDR1 and CDR2 sequences are MNHEY and SMNVEV (reference sequence). CDR3 sequence (DNA): TGTGCCAGCAGTCCCACGGGGGAGACCCAGTACTTC. Its protein product is CASSPTGETQYF.

This chain uses TRBV3-1 (or the pseudogene TRBV3-2) with TRBJ2-1; no clear D. V was shortened by 1 base and J by 4 bases, with 14 bases between the two germline ends. CDR1 is LGHDT, CDR2 YNNKEL, per germline (reference sequence). The CDR3 has 16 amino acids. CDR3 residues: CASSQVSTFLYNEQFF. CDR3 DNA sequence: TGTGCCAGCAGCCAAGTGTCGACATTCCTGTACAATGAGCAGTTCTTC.

This rearrangement joins TRBV3-1 (or the pseudogene TRBV3-2) to TRBJ2-7, with D possibly being TRBD1 (5 bases). V was pared by 1 base and J by 2 bases, with 12 bases between. The germline V gene has CDR1 LGHDT and CDR2 YNNKEL (reference sequence). The CDR3 length is 15 residues. The CDR3 is CASSQGGSFTYEQYF. CDR3 DNA sequence: TGTGCCAGCAGCCAAGGGGGCAGCTTTACCTACGAGCAGTACTTC.

J is TRBJ1-6 and V is TRBV21-1. TRBV21-1 corresponds to a pseudogene. The CDR3 is made up of 15 amino acids. This CDR3 is CASSKEPPSRSPLHF. CDR3 bases: TGTGCCAGCAGCAAAGAACCCCCCTCCCGTTCACCCCTCCACTTT.

This chain links TRBV28 with TRBJ1-1; tentatively, D is TRBD1 (5 bases). The V end lost 7 bases, the J end lost 6 bases, and 21 bases lay between the germline ends. This CDR3 is 15 amino acids long. Germline V gene lookup returns CDR1 MDHEN and CDR2 SYDVKM. The CDR3 loop is CASTLNTGGIPEAFF. The CDR3 DNA sequence: TGTGCCAGCACCCTCAATACGGGGGGAATTCCTGAAGCTTTCTTT.

The CDR3 is CRGLNTEAFF. The CDR3 bases are TGCAGGGGATTGAACACTGAAGCTTTCTTT. The chain joins TRBV20-1 to TRBJ1-1; no clear D. Germline V CDR1 and CDR2: DFQATT, SNEGSKA (reference sequence). CDR3 size: 10 residues.

The chain has TRBV3-1 (or the pseudogene TRBV3-2) and TRBJ2-1, with 8 nucleotides matching TRBD2. Germline V CDR1 and CDR2: LGHDT, YNNKEL (reference sequence). The V and J ends lost 0 bases and 10 bases, in that order; junction bases with no gene match: 8. This CDR3 contains 15 residues. The CDR3 DNA follows: TGTGCCAGCAGCCAAGACAACGGGGGGGCGAGAGAGCAGTTCTTC. Translating it yields CASSQDNGGAREQFF.

The chain joins TRBV7-7 to TRBJ2-7; no definite D call. CDR1 is SSHAT, CDR2 FNYEAQ, per germline (reference sequence). The CDR3 is 14 residues long. V dropped 5 bases and J dropped 1 base, with 12 bases sitting between them. CDR3 sequence: CASSKRDTSYEQYF. CDR3 nucleotides: TGTGCCAGCAGCAAACGAGACACTTCCTACGAGCAGTACTTC.

This clone was counted ten times or more. The gene calls are TRBV7-8 and TRBJ2-7; TRBD1 or TRBD2 may be the D gene (5 bases each). Per the germline V gene, CDR1 is SGHVS and CDR2 is FQNEAQ. The CDR3 is 15 residues long. The germline V and J ends were trimmed by 5 bases and 3 bases, with 17 bases remaining between them. This chain's CDR3 is CASSPRVGTGYEQYF. The CDR3 DNA is TGTGCCAGCAGCCCAAGAGTAGGGACGGGCTACGAGCAGTACTTC. Complete variable domain (other parts from reference TRBV7-8 and TRBJ2-7): GAGVSQSPRYKVAKRGQDVALRCDPISGHVSLFWYQQALGQGPEFLTYFQNEAQLDKSGLPSDRFFAERPEGSVSTLKIQRTQQEDSAVYLCASSPRVGTGYEQYFGPGTRLTVT.

CDR3: CAISTGGTGELFF. As DNA, the CDR3 is TGTGCCATCAGTACAGGGGGGACCGGGGAGCTGTTTTTT. The chain carries TRBV10-3 and TRBJ2-2; 8 bases are a match to TRBD1. The J segment lost 5 bases and the V segment lost 5 bases, leaving 1 base of the junction unmatched. The germline gives CDR1 ENHRY, CDR2 SYGVKD. CDR3 length: 13 amino acids.